These T cell receptor beta chains were read from a single sample in a study of intratumoral heterogeneity in liver cancer. Repertoires were generated with immunoSEQ multiplex PCR, while TCRdb's copy carries only in-frame clones and drops some. The sample includes about 5,900 clones, approximately 73% of them seen just once. This sample comprised tumor-adjacent normal tissue, obtained before any cancer treatment. These TCRs come from a man between 65 and 80 years old with hepatocellular carcinoma. Both conserved end residues are part of each CDR3. Each record gives: D gene, CDR3 length, V gene, J gene, clone size, CDR3 protein, CDR3 DNA. D genes are given only for firm matches. The size of a clone is reported for some rows only, either as once, few or many, or as a class for expanded clones.

D gene: NA
CDR3 length: 12
V gene: TRBV9
J gene: TRBJ1-3
clone size: NA
CDR3 protein: CASTGTGNTIYF
CDR3 DNA: TGTGCCAGCACGGGGACTGGAAACACCATATATTTT

D gene: NA
CDR3 length: 12
V gene: TRBV7-6
J gene: TRBJ2-5
clone size: NA
CDR3 protein: CASSRNRETQYF
CDR3 DNA: TGTGCCAGCAGTAGGAACAGGGAGACCCAGTACTTC

D gene: NA
CDR3 length: 15
V gene: TRBV2
J gene: TRBJ1-5
clone size: NA
CDR3 protein: CASSEMEGSHQPQHF
CDR3 DNA: TGTGCCAGCAGTGAAATGGAGGGTTCACATCAGCCCCAGCATTTT

D gene: TRBD1
CDR3 length: 15
V gene: TRBV13
J gene: TRBJ2-5
clone size: NA
CDR3 protein: CASSARGQGQETQYF
CDR3 DNA: TGTGCCAGCAGCGCCCGGGGACAGGGACAAGAGACCCAGTACTTC

D gene: NA
CDR3 length: 17
V gene: TRBV6-2/TRBV6-3
J gene: TRBJ2-3
clone size: NA
CDR3 protein: CASSYSHLAQSTDTQYF
CDR3 DNA: TGTGCCAGCAGTTACTCACACCTAGCCCAATCCACAGATACGCAGTATTTT

D gene: NA
CDR3 length: 14
V gene: TRBV6-2/TRBV6-3
J gene: TRBJ1-1
clone size: NA
CDR3 protein: CASSYGGGSTEAFF
CDR3 DNA: TGTGCCAGCAGTTACGGAGGGGGGTCCACTGAAGCTTTCTTT

D gene: NA
CDR3 length: 15
V gene: TRBV7-6
J gene: TRBJ2-7
clone size: NA
CDR3 protein: CASSLEAGLFYEQYF
CDR3 DNA: TGTGCCAGCAGCTTAGAAGCCGGCCTGTTCTACGAGCAGTACTTC

D gene: TRBD1
CDR3 length: 14
V gene: TRBV6-5
J gene: TRBJ1-6
clone size: NA
CDR3 protein: CASRATGVDSPLHF
CDR3 DNA: TGTGCCAGCAGAGCAACAGGGGTGGATTCACCCCTCCACTTT

D gene: NA
CDR3 length: 11
V gene: TRBV5-1
J gene: TRBJ2-2
clone size: NA
CDR3 protein: CASRLTGELFF
CDR3 DNA: TGCGCCAGCAGGCTTACCGGGGAGCTGTTTTTT

D gene: TRBD1
CDR3 length: 15
V gene: TRBV7-6
J gene: TRBJ1-1
clone size: once
CDR3 protein: CASSLDRGWDTEAFF
CDR3 DNA: TGTGCCAGCAGCTTGGACAGGGGCTGGGACACTGAAGCTTTCTTT

D gene: TRBD2
CDR3 length: 18
V gene: TRBV29-1
J gene: TRBJ2-1
clone size: few
CDR3 protein: CSVEGLLAGGQSYNEQFF
CDR3 DNA: TGCAGCGTTGAAGGCCTTCTAGCGGGGGGGCAAAGTTACAATGAGCAGTTCTTC

D gene: NA
CDR3 length: 15
V gene: TRBV2
J gene: TRBJ1-5
clone size: NA
CDR3 protein: CASRGVRGNNQPQHF
CDR3 DNA: TGTGCCAGCAGAGGGGTCCGGGGTAACAATCAGCCCCAGCATTTT

D gene: NA
CDR3 length: 12
V gene: TRBV5-5
J gene: TRBJ2-3
clone size: once
CDR3 protein: CASSPHADTQYF
CDR3 DNA: TGTGCCAGCAGCCCCCATGCAGATACGCAGTATTTT

D gene: NA
CDR3 length: 13
V gene: TRBV2
J gene: TRBJ1-5
clone size: NA
CDR3 protein: CASRGDTNQPQHF
CDR3 DNA: TGTGCCAGCAGAGGGGACACCAATCAGCCCCAGCATTTT

D gene: NA
CDR3 length: 12
V gene: TRBV27
J gene: TRBJ2-2
clone size: NA
CDR3 protein: CASSPRAGELFF
CDR3 DNA: TGTGCCAGCAGTCCTAGGGCTGGGGAGCTGTTTTTT

D gene: NA
CDR3 length: 13
V gene: TRBV7-9
J gene: TRBJ2-3
clone size: NA
CDR3 protein: CASSPRGTDTQYF
CDR3 DNA: TGTGCCAGCAGCCCGAGGGGGACAGATACGCAGTATTTT

D gene: TRBD1
CDR3 length: 14
V gene: TRBV10-2
J gene: TRBJ1-1
clone size: NA
CDR3 protein: CASSEFRGRTEAFF
CDR3 DNA: TGCGCCAGCAGTGAGTTCAGGGGGAGAACTGAAGCTTTCTTT

D gene: NA
CDR3 length: 15
V gene: TRBV19
J gene: TRBJ1-5
clone size: NA
CDR3 protein: CASTDGSGRRQPQHF
CDR3 DNA: TGTGCCAGTACCGATGGGTCAGGGAGGCGTCAGCCCCAGCATTTT

D gene: NA
CDR3 length: 15
V gene: TRBV7-9
J gene: TRBJ1-5
clone size: few
CDR3 protein: CASSFGGLSNQPQHF
CDR3 DNA: TGTGCCAGCAGCTTCGGGGGGCTTAGCAATCAGCCCCAGCATTTT

D gene: NA
CDR3 length: 17
V gene: TRBV7-6
J gene: TRBJ1-1
clone size: NA
CDR3 protein: CASSLGSNIAGNTEAFF
CDR3 DNA: TGTGCCAGCAGCTTGGGGAGTAATATAGCGGGGAACACTGAAGCTTTCTTT

D gene: NA
CDR3 length: 15
V gene: TRBV4-2
J gene: TRBJ1-1
clone size: few
CDR3 protein: CASSQYRERDTEAFF
CDR3 DNA: TGTGCCAGCAGCCAATACAGGGAAAGGGACACTGAAGCTTTCTTT

D gene: NA
CDR3 length: 12
V gene: TRBV7-2
J gene: TRBJ2-2
clone size: NA
CDR3 protein: CASTENTGELFF
CDR3 DNA: TGTGCCAGCACTGAGAACACCGGGGAGCTGTTTTTT

D gene: NA
CDR3 length: 17
V gene: TRBV6-6
J gene: TRBJ1-1
clone size: NA
CDR3 protein: CASSRDGQWLVRTEAFF
CDR3 DNA: TGTGCCAGCAGTCGCGACGGACAGTGGTTGGTAAGGACTGAAGCTTTCTTT

D gene: TRBD1
CDR3 length: 16
V gene: TRBV2
J gene: TRBJ2-5
clone size: NA
CDR3 protein: CASRPGTGWSQETQYF
CDR3 DNA: TGTGCCAGCAGACCCGGGACAGGGTGGTCTCAAGAGACCCAGTACTTC

D gene: NA
CDR3 length: 15
V gene: TRBV19
J gene: TRBJ1-2
clone size: once
CDR3 protein: CASTLNYGQTYGYTF
CDR3 DNA: TGTGCCAGTACGCTTAACTATGGACAGACTTATGGCTACACCTTC

D gene: TRBD1
CDR3 length: 16
V gene: TRBV6-5
J gene: TRBJ2-5
clone size: NA
CDR3 protein: CASSYSLGDSEETQYF
CDR3 DNA: TGTGCCAGCAGTTACTCCCTCGGGGACAGTGAAGAGACCCAGTACTTC

D gene: NA
CDR3 length: 13
V gene: TRBV25-1
J gene: TRBJ1-2
clone size: once
CDR3 protein: CASSEGGGYGYTF
CDR3 DNA: TGTGCCAGCAGTGAAGGAGGGGGCTATGGCTACACCTTC

D gene: TRBD1
CDR3 length: 18
V gene: TRBV11-2
J gene: TRBJ1-1
clone size: NA
CDR3 protein: CASSPGTGIGAWVPEAFF
CDR3 DNA: TGTGCCAGCAGCCCCGGGACAGGGATAGGAGCTTGGGTACCTGAAGCTTTCTTT

D gene: NA
CDR3 length: 18
V gene: TRBV7-8
J gene: TRBJ2-1
clone size: NA
CDR3 protein: CASSFFSLAASSYNEQFF
CDR3 DNA: TGTGCCAGCAGCTTTTTCTCATTGGCGGCAAGCTCCTACAATGAGCAGTTCTTC

D gene: TRBD1
CDR3 length: 14
V gene: TRBV7-7
J gene: TRBJ2-7
clone size: NA
CDR3 protein: CASSSGQGSYEQYF
CDR3 DNA: TGTGCTAGCAGCTCGGGACAGGGTTCCTACGAGCAGTACTTC

D gene: NA
CDR3 length: 10
V gene: TRBV6-6
J gene: TRBJ2-3
clone size: NA
CDR3 protein: CASKGDTQYF
CDR3 DNA: TGTGCCAGCAAGGGGGATACGCAGTATTTT

D gene: TRBD1
CDR3 length: 16
V gene: TRBV7-6
J gene: TRBJ1-3
clone size: NA
CDR3 protein: CASSLNRQGSGNTIYF
CDR3 DNA: TGTGCCAGCAGCTTAAACCGACAGGGCTCTGGAAACACCATATATTTT

D gene: TRBD2
CDR3 length: 15
V gene: TRBV6-2/TRBV6-3
J gene: TRBJ2-7
clone size: few
CDR3 protein: CASSYARRGSHEQYF
CDR3 DNA: TGTGCCAGCAGTTACGCCCGGCGGGGGTCCCACGAGCAGTACTTC

D gene: TRBD2
CDR3 length: 19
V gene: TRBV9
J gene: TRBJ2-5
clone size: NA
CDR3 protein: CASSPGTARGLAVWETQYF
CDR3 DNA: TGTGCCAGCAGCCCGGGGACAGCCCGTGGACTAGCGGTGTGGGAGACCCAGTACTTC

D gene: TRBD1
CDR3 length: 14
V gene: TRBV6-5
J gene: TRBJ1-2
clone size: NA
CDR3 protein: CASASGTGLGGYTF
CDR3 DNA: TGTGCCAGCGCCTCCGGGACAGGTCTCGGTGGCTACACCTTC

D gene: NA
CDR3 length: 16
V gene: TRBV7-9
J gene: TRBJ1-2
clone size: NA
CDR3 protein: CASSLSPGTPNYGYTF
CDR3 DNA: TGTGCCAGCAGCTTAAGTCCCGGGACACCTAACTATGGCTACACCTTC

D gene: NA
CDR3 length: 12
V gene: TRBV30
J gene: TRBJ1-1
clone size: NA
CDR3 protein: CAWSPHSAEAFF
CDR3 DNA: TGTGCCTGGAGTCCCCATTCCGCTGAAGCTTTCTTT

D gene: TRBD1
CDR3 length: 16
V gene: TRBV7-9
J gene: TRBJ1-2
clone size: NA
CDR3 protein: CASSLELTGVDYGYTF
CDR3 DNA: TGTGCCAGCAGCTTAGAGCTCACAGGGGTGGACTATGGCTACACCTTC

D gene: NA
CDR3 length: 12
V gene: TRBV7-8
J gene: TRBJ2-5
clone size: medium-sized
CDR3 protein: CASSPLEETQYF
CDR3 DNA: TGTGCCAGCAGCCCCCTAGAAGAGACCCAGTACTTC

D gene: NA
CDR3 length: 17
V gene: TRBV7-2
J gene: TRBJ1-1
clone size: NA
CDR3 protein: CASSRTQSPRMNTEAFF
CDR3 DNA: TGTGCCAGCAGCAGGACACAATCGCCCCGTATGAACACTGAAGCTTTCTTT

D gene: NA
CDR3 length: 12
V gene: TRBV7-9
J gene: TRBJ2-5
clone size: NA
CDR3 protein: CASTRAQETQYF
CDR3 DNA: TGTGCCAGCACCAGGGCCCAAGAGACCCAGTACTTC

D gene: NA
CDR3 length: 14
V gene: TRBV29-1
J gene: TRBJ1-4
clone size: NA
CDR3 protein: CSVAPGTEGEKLFF
CDR3 DNA: TGCAGCGTTGCCCCCGGGACTGAAGGCGAAAAACTGTTTTTT

D gene: NA
CDR3 length: 15
V gene: TRBV6-1
J gene: TRBJ2-6
clone size: NA
CDR3 protein: CASSEGTPGANVLTF
CDR3 DNA: TGTGCCAGCAGTGAAGGGACACCTGGGGCCAACGTCCTGACTTTC

D gene: NA
CDR3 length: 17
V gene: TRBV10-2
J gene: TRBJ2-6
clone size: NA
CDR3 protein: CASSEARGPSGANVLTF
CDR3 DNA: TGCGCCAGCAGTGAGGCCAGGGGACCCTCTGGGGCCAACGTCCTGACTTTC

D gene: NA
CDR3 length: 16
V gene: TRBV6-1
J gene: TRBJ1-1
clone size: once
CDR3 protein: CASSDGQTIMNTEAFF
CDR3 DNA: TGTGCCAGCAGTGATGGGCAGACAATAATGAACACTGAAGCTTTCTTT